This paragraph reports one TCR beta chain. This clonotype was seen more than once but under ten times. Its target antigen remains unknown. Base qualities are not at hand, and no much larger clone is one base apart. Measured from the cysteine to the phenylalanine, the CDR3 is 13 residues long. The only DNA kept is the CDR3, 39 bases in frame from the first base. Trimming at the junction amounts to 2 bases on V and 2 bases on J, and the germline ends lie 6 bases apart. Set within a cohort of healthcare workers in London, UK, this nested case-control study involved weekly PCR testing of nasopharyngeal swabs along with blood sampling. Healthcare workers were enrolled in the week of the UK lockdown, from 23 to 31 March 2020, and were followed every week for up to roughly 16 weeks. This specimen belongs to a study of early T cells in non-severe SARS-CoV-2 infection (dated by TCRdb to the early 2020s). For the wider study: Because TCR sequencing was done on bulk RNA from unsorted whole blood, the alpha and beta chains could not be paired.

Library creation used 5' RACE. TCRdb lists the instrument as NextSeq 500. In the TCR library protocol, unique molecular identifiers were attached to individual cDNA molecules to correct for PCR bias and sequencing error. Both TCR alpha and beta chains were sequenced, and tight co-correlation was observed between alpha and beta sequence abundances in each sample. The source study handled its data this way. Decombinator V4 was used to annotate the V gene, J gene and CDR3 of the TCR sequences. Expanded TCRs were defined as changing significantly between any two time points under a Poisson model with p below 0.0001. Abundances of TCRs were expressed as counts per million after normalisation to the total number of TCRs sequenced in each sample. TRAV1-2 paired with TRAJ12, TRAJ20 or TRAJ33 defined MAIT TCRs, while TRAV10 paired with TRAJ18 defined iNKT TCRs. VDJdb, accessed 1 November 2021, was searched for CMV, EBV and SARS-CoV-2 annotated TCRs, with TCRs annotated for multiple antigens excluded. Clones were called with MiXCR by TCRdb after fastp trimmed the public reads at Q25, and only in-frame beta chains were retained. Every entry covers one CDR3 protein and lists the most common genes and DNA from its rows. What appears here as the V and J calls and clone size reflects TCRdb's work, not the paper's. The sample has about 60,000 distinct CDR3 sequences on record, more than 9.5% of them singletons. The top ten clones comprise 9.5% to 10% of the sample.

Study-level results and caveats: VDJdb matching was skewed toward anti-spike CD8 responses, so virus-specific expansions were likely underestimated and private and CD4 specificities were missed.

Sequences were obtained from whole blood. The sequence links TRBV12-3 or TRBV12-4 to TRBJ1-2; there is no confident call for the D gene. The sequence came from an adult who was a healthcare worker with PCR-confirmed SARS-CoV-2 infection or an uninfected control (not recorded which). The CDR3 region: CASSLNMNYGYTF. The nucleotide sequence reads TGTGCCAGCAGTTTAAACATGAACTATGGCTACACCTTC.